This entry lists 11 T cell receptor beta chains sequenced from one sample in a study of blood T cell repertoires in COVID-19. Data came from immunoSEQ multiplex PCR; TCRdb stores just in-frame clones and leaves some out. The table lists over 300,000 clones, approximately 90% of them singletons. Sample: PBMCs or T cells enriched from blood (not recorded which). These receptors came from a woman in her twenties or thirties with acute COVID-19.

The J gene is TRBJ1-3, the V gene TRBV28; a weak D match, TRBD1 (5 bases). CDR3 length: 19 residues. Trimming stripped 3 bases from V and 2 bases from J, with 23 bases between. Per the germline V gene, CDR1 is MDHEN and CDR2 is SYDVKM. The CDR3 reads CASSFLGYMGGTAGNTIYF. The DNA of the CDR3 is TGTGCCAGCAGTTTTCTCGGCTATATGGGGGGTACGGCTGGAAACACCATATATTTT.

This chain links TRBV4-1 with TRBJ1-2; 9 nucleotides align to TRBD1. The CDR3 covers 14 residues. Trimming at V came to 2 bases and at J to 8 bases, leaving 6 bases not matched to a gene. CDR1 and CDR2 from the germline V gene are MGHRA and YSYEKL. DNA of the CDR3: TGCGCCAGCAGCCAATCCACAGGGGGCCTAGGCTACACCTTC. It is translated as CASSQSTGGLGYTF.

CDR3 sequence (DNA): TGTGCCAGCAGCCCTACTAATCAGCCCCAGCATTTT. This sequence encodes CASSPTNQPQHF. This chain links TRBV7-8 with TRBJ1-5; D remains ambiguous. The V end was cut by 5 bases, the J end by 4 bases, with 6 bases between. Germline V gene data show CDR1 as SGHVS and CDR2 as FQNEAQ. The CDR3 consists of 12 residues.

V and J are TRBV12-3 or TRBV12-4 and TRBJ2-5; unclear D gene. The CDR3 runs to 13 residues. Trimming took 6 bases from V and 1 from J, leaving 9 bases between them. The chain's CDR3 is CASSTPPQETQYF. The CDR3 DNA reads TGTGCCAGCAGCACTCCGCCCCAAGAGACCCAGTACTTC.

The chain links TRBV9 to TRBJ2-3, with 10 bases that match TRBD2. This CDR3 contains 16 residues. Germline loops: CDR1 SGDLS, CDR2 YYNGEE. Trimming at V came to 0 bases and at J to 2 bases, leaving 3 bases not matched to a gene. CDR3 in DNA: TGTGCCAGCAGCGTAGGTAGCGGGGGGAACACAGATACGCAGTATTTT. This codes for CASSVGSGGNTDTQYF.

V is TRBV5-8 and J is TRBJ1-3; no reliable D call. V shed 0 bases and J shed 0 bases, with 7 bases lying between them. From germline, CDR1 is SGHTS and CDR2 YDEGEE. The CDR3 loop spans 15 amino acids. The CDR3 is CASSLGALSGNTIYF. Written as DNA, the CDR3 is TGTGCCAGCAGCTTGGGGGCCCTCTCTGGAAACACCATATATTTT. The full variable domain, completed using reference TRBV5-8 and TRBJ1-3, is EAGVTQSPTHLIKTRGQQATLRCSPISGHTSVYWYQQALGLGLQFLLWYDEGEERNRGNFPPRFSGRQFPNYSSELNVNALELEDSALYLCASSLGALSGNTIYFGEGSWLTVV.

This clone occurred a few times. This chain connects TRBV6-4 to TRBJ2-3; a weak D match, TRBD1 (6 bases). V lost 2 bases to trimming and J lost 2 bases, with 11 bases between them. Germline loops: CDR1 MRHNA, CDR2 SNTAGT. The CDR3 totals 15 residues. The CDR3 loop reads CASSDGAGDTDTQYF. CDR3 nucleotides: TGTGCCAGCAGTGACGGGGCAGGGGACACAGATACGCAGTATTTT.

Details on this clone: The junction departs from the called germline gene at one end, perhaps through a read error. The genes are TRBV11-3 and TRBJ1-3, with TRBD1 as a possible D gene (5 bases). The CDR3 covers 13 residues. CDR1 SGHNT and CDR2 YENEEA come from the germline V gene. This CDR3 is CASSLTYLKDTLF. CDR3 DNA: TGTGCCAGCAGCTTAACCTACCTCAAGGACACCTTATTT.

This chain uses TRBV30 with TRBJ1-2; TRBD1 aligns across 10 bases. Unmatched junction bases numbered 9, after V lost 3 bases and J lost 8 bases. The germline V gene has CDR1 GTSNPN and CDR2 SVGIG (reference sequence). The CDR3 covers 14 residues. The CDR3 nucleotides are TGTGCCTGGAGCCTTACGGGACAGGGGATCGGCTACACCTTC. It is translated as CAWSLTGQGIGYTF.

The chain combines TRBV19 with TRBJ1-1; 10 bases are shared with TRBD1. The ends lost 5 bases at V and 4 bases at J; junction bases unmatched: 4. Germline V gives CDR1 LNHDA, CDR2 SQIVND (reference sequence). The CDR3 has 14 amino acids. This CDR3 is CASSDRGRVTEAFF. CDR3 in DNA: TGTGCCAGTAGTGACAGGGGGCGCGTCACTGAAGCTTTCTTT. The full variable domain, with the rest looked up from reference TRBV19 and TRBJ1-1, is DGGITQSPKYLFRKEGQNVTLSCEQNLNHDAMYWYRQDPGQGLRLIYYSQIVNDFQKGDIAEGYSVSREKKESFPLTVTSAQKNPTAFYLCASSDRGRVTEAFFGQGTRLTVV.

The chain joins TRBV12-5 to TRBJ1-2, with a tentative D call TRBD1 (6 bases). CDR1 and CDR2 (germline): LGHNT, FRNRAP. V lost 7 bases to trimming and J lost 6 bases, with 15 bases between them. The CDR3 sequence is 13 residues long. This CDR3 is CASAQGFLDGYTF. The CDR3 region has the DNA TGTGCTAGTGCCCAGGGGTTTTTGGATGGCTACACCTTC.